The present TCR beta chain was sequenced within a study of shared clonotypes between healthy human individuals. General study points: Clonotypes shared by all four donors outscored non-shared clonotypes in generation probability. Rarefaction analysis demonstrated incomplete sorted-subset sequencing notwithstanding large depth.

The CDR3 has 14 residues. The germline gives CDR1 MDHEN, CDR2 SYDVKM. V was trimmed by 3 bases and J by 3 bases, leaving 11 bases between them. Sorted-subset replicate PCR reactions were performed with approximately 180 ng DNA, corresponding to roughly 29,000 T cell genomes. Assay used: immunoSEQ multiplex PCR; TCRdb lists only in-frame clones, some missing. This table has 1 million to 1.3 million clones, 70% to 80% appearing once. Points on this clone: Its antigen is currently unknown.

The sequencing sample was made of memory CD4+ T cells from PBMCs. The subset is: CD45RA-negative fraction. The TCR sequence derives from a man aged 18-30 years in good health. Some clones in this sample may be carry-over from other donors' samples. The chain uses TRBV28 and TRBJ1-1; D is perhaps TRBD1 (6 bases). Here the CDR3 DNA reads TGTGCCAGCAGTTTTTGGGACAAGGACACTGAAGCTTTCTTT. This codes for CASSFWDKDTEAFF.